The TCR beta chain described here comes from a study of blood T cell repertoires in COVID-19. Source study methods: Estimation of nucleated cell counts relied on the amplification of reference gene primers. TCRdb keeps only in-frame clones here, not all; method: immunoSEQ multiplex PCR. The V and J calls and clone size come from that table; D and trimming were worked out from the DNA. This table holds 250,000 to 300,000 clones, roughly 90% found once. Those enrolled, adults aged roughly 18 to 89 years, came from 24 US areas. Grouping used clinical history reported by participants in a survey and questionnaire. CDR3 size: 18 residues. The germline V gene has CDR1 SGDLS and CDR2 YYNGEE. V shed 4 bases and J shed 5 bases, with 27 bases lying between them.

V gene TRBV9 combines with J gene TRBJ2-5; D possibly corresponds to TRBD2 (6 bases). The clonotype originates from a woman in her thirties or forties who had recovered from COVID-19. The sequencing sample was made of PBMCs or T cells enriched from blood (not recorded which). CDR3 DNA: TGTGCCAGCAGCACCGAAGGCCGGAGGGGCGTGGAGAGGGAGACCCAGTACTTC. Protein sequence: CASSTEGRRGVERETQYF.